This is a list of T cell receptor beta chains from one sample in a study of T cells in Graves' hyperthyroidism and ophthalmopathy. TCRdb analysed the multiplex PCR reads with MiXCR anew, one entry per CDR3 protein. The table includes 100,000 to 130,000 distinct CDR3 sequences, more than 15% detected once. Specimen: blood. The receptor source for this set is a woman aged 45-60 years with Graves' hyperthyroidism. Both conserved end residues are part of each CDR3. D genes are given only for firm matches. Expanded clones are given a class, and other clones once, few, many or no size at all.

j_gene,v_gene,d_gene,abundance,CDR3nt,CDR3aa
TRBJ2-2,TRBV3-1,TRBD1,many,TGTGCCAGCAGCCACAGGGGGCGAGCCGGGGAGCTGTTTTTT,CASSHRGRAGELFF
TRBJ2-7,TRBV20-1,-,many,TGCAGTGCTAGAGATCAAGCAGGGCGAGGAGCAGCCTACGAGCAGTACTTC,CSARDQAGRGAAYEQYF
TRBJ1-5,TRBV15,-,many,TGTGCCACCCTACAGGGAGTAAATAGCAATCAGCCCCAGCATTTT,CATLQGVNSNQPQHF
TRBJ1-2,TRBV12-3/TRBV12-4,-,many,TGTGCCAGCACGCCCCTGGGGGGGCATGGCTACACCTTC,CASTPLGGHGYTF
TRBJ2-5,TRBV6-2/TRBV6-3,-,many,TGTGCCAGCAGTCAGCCTTACCAAGAGACCCAGTACTTC,CASSQPYQETQYF
TRBJ2-3,TRBV7-8,-,many,TGTGCCAGCAGCTTACTCGCGGCCCTAGGCACAGATACGCAGTATTTT,CASSLLAALGTDTQYF
TRBJ2-2,TRBV28,TRBD2,many,TGTGCCAGCAGCCCACCGGGACTAGCGGGCGGGGAGCTGTTTTTT,CASSPPGLAGGELFF
TRBJ1-6,TRBV6-5,-,-,TGTGCCAGCAGTTACTCTCCGGGGGATAATTCACCCCTCCACTTT,CASSYSPGDNSPLHF
TRBJ1-1,TRBV3-1,TRBD1,many,TGTGCCAGCAGCCAACATGGACAGGGTGGCACTGAAGCTTTCTTT,CASSQHGQGGTEAFF
TRBJ1-5,TRBV19,TRBD1,many,TGTGCCAGTAGCCAAACAGGGGGCTGGGGTCAGCCCCAGCATTTT,CASSQTGGWGQPQHF
TRBJ2-1,TRBV7-3,TRBD1,many,TGTGCCAGCAGCCTTTACAGGGGGCTTTCCTACAATGAGCAGTTCTTC,CASSLYRGLSYNEQFF
TRBJ2-2,TRBV11-2,-,many,TGTGCCAGCAGCTTATGGACAGCGAACACCGGGGAGCTGTTTTTT,CASSLWTANTGELFF
TRBJ2-1,TRBV12-3/TRBV12-4,TRBD2,-,TGTGCCAGCAGACCTCCAGAGGGGCTAGCGGCTGACAATGAGCAGTTCTTC,CASRPPEGLAADNEQFF
TRBJ2-1,TRBV20-1,TRBD2,-,TGCAGTGCTCCGACTAGCGGGGTCTATGAGCAGTTCTTC,CSAPTSGVYEQFF
TRBJ2-5,TRBV7-9,TRBD2,-,TGTGCCAGCAGCCCGACTAGCGGGACTGAGACCCAGTACTTC,CASSPTSGTETQYF
TRBJ2-6,TRBV5-1,-,few,TGCGCCAGCAGCACGGACGCCCGCTCTGGGGCCAACGTCCTGACTTTC,CASSTDARSGANVLTF
TRBJ2-2,TRBV4-1,-,few,TGCGCCAGCAGCCAAGAGGGCCAGGGCTACACCGGGGAGCTGTTTTTT,CASSQEGQGYTGELFF
TRBJ2-1,TRBV7-3,-,many,TGTGCCAGCAGTTCCTATATCGGCGGGCCTCGATCGGACAATGAGCAGTTCTTC,CASSSYIGGPRSDNEQFF
TRBJ2-3,TRBV6-2/TRBV6-3,-,many,TGTGCCAGCAGTTATCTCGACTTCACTAGCACAGATACGCAGTATTTT,CASSYLDFTSTDTQYF
TRBJ2-5,TRBV24-1,TRBD2,many,TGTGCCACCAGTGACACTAGCGGGAGGGCCAAGGGAGAGACCCAGTACTTC,CATSDTSGRAKGETQYF
TRBJ2-2,TRBV6-1,TRBD1,many,TGTGCCAGCAGTAAGGCGACAGGGCGAACCGGGGAACTGTTTTTT,CASSKATGRTGELFF
TRBJ2-2,TRBV7-3,TRBD1,many,TGTGCCAGCAGCTTGGGGACAGGCGGGGAGCTGTTTTTT,CASSLGTGGELFF
TRBJ1-1,TRBV5-1,-,many,TGCGCCAGCAGCTTCGGACAGTTAGGGAGGAACACTGAAGCTTTCTTT,CASSFGQLGRNTEAFF
TRBJ2-3,TRBV19,-,many,TGTGCCAGTAGTGTGACAGCTTCGACAGATACGCAGTATTTT,CASSVTASTDTQYF
TRBJ1-1,TRBV6-1,TRBD1,many,TGTGCCAGCAGTGCCGGGACAGGGATCGTTCTTACTGAAGCTTTCTTT,CASSAGTGIVLTEAFF
TRBJ2-3,TRBV14,TRBD1,many,TGTGCCAGCAGCCAAGGAGGACAGGGACGGTTGGATACGCAGTATTTT,CASSQGGQGRLDTQYF
TRBJ2-1,TRBV3-1,TRBD1,many,TGTGCCAGCAGCCGGACAGGTTTGGGTCCGGAGCAGTTCTTC,CASSRTGLGPEQFF
TRBJ2-5,TRBV20-1,TRBD2,-,TGCAGTGCCAGACTAGCGGGAACCGAGACCCAGTACTTC,CSARLAGTETQYF
TRBJ2-1,TRBV28,-,many,TGTGCCAGCAGCCCCGCTATAGGGTATGAGCAGTTCTTC,CASSPAIGYEQFF
TRBJ1-4,TRBV20-1,-,many,TGCAGTGCTAGAAACAAAGACGAAAAACTGTTTTTT,CSARNKDEKLFF
TRBJ2-1,TRBV3-1,TRBD2,many,TGTGCCAGCAGCCAAGCACTGGGACTAGCGGCCTCTAATGAGCAGTTCTTC,CASSQALGLAASNEQFF
TRBJ2-1,TRBV7-2,TRBD2,-,TGTGCCAGCAGCTTACGGGCTAGCGGGTTATACAATGAGCAGTTCTTC,CASSLRASGLYNEQFF